This T cell receptor beta chain was documented in a study of blood T cells in healthy people across ages (dated by TCRdb to about 2015). General notes on the study: Template switching captured roughly one uniquely barcoded TCR beta cDNA molecule per two T cells in model experiments. To track age-related changes in TCR beta repertoire diversity, the study relied on deep sequencing normalized with unique cDNA molecular identifiers. Four age groups were formed from the donors: young (average 16 years), middle-aged (approximately 40), aged (about 62) and long-lived (about 80). To avoid experimental bias, donors of different ages were randomly spread across the sequencing lanes. For two donors (one aged 18 to 29 and one aged 80 or older), the study analyzed two additional independent replicas of 1 million unique cDNA reads from the same blood draw. What the study reported, not specific to this receptor: Because the CMV infection status of the donors was unknown, age-related changes in expanded clonotypes may potentially have been confounded. Observed TCR beta diversity correlated strongly with the percentage of naive T cells measured by flow cytometry. Observed TCR beta diversity per million T cells fell roughly linearly with age, and a significant reduction was already apparent by age around 40. Estimates of total diversity based on one million sequenced T cells were considered lower bounds and underestimates. Compared with the aged group, more naive CD4+ T cells, fewer expanded clones and increased TCR diversity were shown by the long-lived group, suggesting age selection. Because profiling used bulk unsorted PBMCs, naive and antigen-experienced compartments could not be compared conclusively.

The approximately 40 donors, aged about 6 to 90 years, were systemically healthy Caucasian individuals from Russia. Each donor gave approximately 9.4 milliliters of peripheral blood, drawn into EDTA-treated Vacutainer tubes. PBMCs were isolated by Ficoll-Paque density-gradient centrifugation, with at least 6 million obtained per sample. Trizol reagent was used to extract total RNA from PBMCs, with at least 5.5 micrograms per sample. The percentages of naive CD45RAhigh/CD27high T cells were determined by flow cytometry on a PBMC aliquot from every donor. The cysteine opens and the phenylalanine closes a CDR3 of 16 amino acids. CDR3 DNA is the only sequence kept; it has 48 bases, read in frame from the first base. V lost 0 bases and J lost 0 bases; the stretch between them is 11 bases long. In the germline V gene, CDR1 corresponds to ENHRY and CDR2 to SYGVKD. Libraries were constructed by 5' RACE. Sequencing relied on an Illumina HiSeq 2500. A second PCR of roughly 7 to 12 cycles was run with a J-beta primer mix and a sample-barcoded 5' primer. Each TCR beta cDNA molecule received a unique molecular identifier from a template-switch 5' adaptor carrying 12 random nucleotides. At least 2.5 million CDR3-containing paired-end reads were obtained from each sample. All of the RNA was converted into first-strand cDNA using the Mint cDNA synthesis kit, with a TRBC-specific oligonucleotide serving as the primer. After uracil-DNA glycosylase treatment, a first 18-cycle PCR used universal primers M1SS and BC2_uni_R on all cDNA. In the authors' own workflow: Normalization of each sample was performed by random selection of 1 million high-quality reads, each carrying a distinct molecular identifier. Instead of being binned into consensus sequences, reads that shared molecular identifiers were thrown out. MiTCR, set to a Q25 quality threshold and the strictest error-elimination algorithm, was used for CDR3 identification, clonotype clustering and error correction. A nonparametric unseen species model with Euler transformation was used to estimate lower-bound total TCR beta diversity. TCRdb reprocessing: public reads trimmed at Q25 with fastp, clones called with MiXCR, in-frame beta chains kept. Rows merge per CDR3 protein into single entries with the most common DNA and genes. It is TCRdb's table, rather than the study itself, that gives the V and J calls and clone size. A total of roughly 860,000 distinct CDR3 sequences appear in this sample, approximately 67% of them only once. The ten biggest clones cover about a quarter of the sample.

About this clonotype: It has no known antigen specificity. No base qualities exist here, and no much larger clone lies one base off it.

This receptor was obtained from a man aged 25-45 years in good health. The rearranged chain carries TRBV10-3 and TRBJ2-5; no D gene can be assigned with confidence. Sequenced input: blood. CDR3 protein: CAISESKGRNQETQYF. The nucleotides read TGTGCCATCAGTGAGTCGAAAGGTCGGAACCAAGAGACCCAGTACTTC.